Presented here are 7 T cell receptor beta chains from one specimen sequenced in a study of blood T cell repertoires in COVID-19. The data were produced by immunoSEQ multiplex PCR, yet TCRdb's version contains in-frame clones alone and is incomplete. The repertoire includes about 300,000 clones, more than 85% of them detected once, and 1% to 1.5% sits in the top ten. Sample: peripheral blood. These receptors were collected from a man in his 70s with acute or convalescent COVID-19.

V gene TRBV5-6 combines with J gene TRBJ1-2; TRBD1 agrees at 8 bases. Germline CDR1 is SGHDT and CDR2 is YYEEEE. The CDR3 totals 13 residues. The junction had 2 bases not matched to a gene; V was cut back by 0 bases and J by 7 bases. The CDR3 region is CASSLDRGGGYTF. The CDR3 nucleotides are TGTGCCAGCAGCTTGGACAGGGGGGGTGGCTACACCTTC.

This chain's CDR3 is CASSDSFNQPQHF. In nucleotides, the CDR3 is TGTGCCAGTAGTGACAGTTTTAATCAGCCCCAGCATTTT. V and J are TRBV19 and TRBJ1-5, with D perhaps matching TRBD1 (5 bases). Germline V gives CDR1 LNHDA, CDR2 SQIVND (reference sequence). Trimming cost V 5 bases and J 4 bases, with 9 bases left between them. There are 13 residues in the CDR3.

V gene TRBV7-9 combines with J gene TRBJ1-4; TRBD1 is a possible D gene (5 bases). The CDR3 extends over 14 amino acids. Trimming cost V 5 bases and J 8 bases, with 15 bases left between them. The germline V gene has CDR1 SEHNR and CDR2 FQNEAQ (reference sequence). The CDR3 region is CASSEDSRGEKLFF. The CDR3 bases are TGTGCCAGCAGCGAAGACTCACGGGGGGAAAAACTGTTTTTT.

The chain couples TRBV7-2 to TRBJ2-5; the D is unclear. Germline V gene data show CDR1 as SGHTA and CDR2 as FQGNSA. This CDR3 comprises 14 residues. Trimming removed 4 bases from V and 3 bases from J, with 12 bases in between. CDR3: CASSSLFEKETQYF. The DNA for the CDR3 is TGTGCCAGCAGCTCACTGTTCGAAAAAGAGACCCAGTACTTC.

CDR3 DNA: TGTGCCAGTAGTATAGTCAGGGGGCTGTCGGCCCAGCATTTT. It is translated as CASSIVRGLSAQHF. The V and J genes are TRBV19 and TRBJ1-5; 8 bases are a match to TRBD1. There are 14 residues in the CDR3. With 1 base clipped from V and 11 bases from J, the junction kept 7 bases outside the gene matches. Germline V gives CDR1 LNHDA, CDR2 SQIVND (reference sequence).

The chain recombines TRBV28 with TRBJ1-6, with D perhaps TRBD1 (5 bases). The CDR3 runs to 13 residues. Germline CDR1 MDHEN, CDR2 SYDVKM. V dropped 7 bases and J dropped 3 bases, with 7 bases sitting between them. This CDR3 reads CASKDSYNSPLHF. For the CDR3, the DNA is TGTGCCAGCAAAGACAGCTATAATTCACCCCTCCACTTT. Together with reference TRBV28 and TRBJ1-6, the CDR3 gives the full variable domain: DVKVTQSSRYLVKRTGEKVFLECVQDMDHENMFWYRQDPGLGLRLIYFSYDVKMKEKGDIPEGYSVSREKKERFSLILESASTNQTSMYLCASKDSYNSPLHFGNGTRLTVT.

This chain links TRBV29-1 with TRBJ2-3, with TRBD1 identical over 7 bases. V was pared by 6 bases and J by 3 bases, with 3 bases of the junction left unmatched. CDR3 size: 12 residues. Germline V lookup: CDR1 SQVTM, CDR2 ANQGSEA. The CDR3 is CSVRGSTDTQYF. DNA of the CDR3: TGCAGCGTCAGGGGGAGTACAGATACGCAGTATTTT.